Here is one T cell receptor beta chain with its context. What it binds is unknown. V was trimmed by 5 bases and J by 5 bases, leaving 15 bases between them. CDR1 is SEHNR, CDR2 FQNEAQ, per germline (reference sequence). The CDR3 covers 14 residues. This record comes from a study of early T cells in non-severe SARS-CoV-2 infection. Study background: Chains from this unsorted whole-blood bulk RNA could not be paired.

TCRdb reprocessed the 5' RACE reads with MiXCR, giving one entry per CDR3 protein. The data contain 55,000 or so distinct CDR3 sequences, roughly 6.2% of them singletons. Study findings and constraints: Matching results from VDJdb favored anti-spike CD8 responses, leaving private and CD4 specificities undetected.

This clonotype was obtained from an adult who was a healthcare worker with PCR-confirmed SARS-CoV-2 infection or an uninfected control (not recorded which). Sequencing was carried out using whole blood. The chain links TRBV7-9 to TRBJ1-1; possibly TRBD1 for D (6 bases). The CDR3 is CASSRLDRSTEAFF. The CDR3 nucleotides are TGTGCCAGCAGCCGTTTAGACAGGTCTACTGAAGCTTTCTTT.